The 28 T cell receptor beta chains reported below all come from one sample, sequenced in a study of beta chain features in type 1 diabetes. Study results and limitations: Shortening of TCRB CDR3s, moderate but significant, appeared in all four CD4+ subsets of Type 1 diabetes patients.

Antigen specificity for these receptors is unknown. All of the isolated RNA was reverse transcribed, so expressed TCRB transcripts were sequenced. Generated by immunoSEQ multiplex PCR, the TCRdb table keeps only in-frame clones and is missing some. This sample has approximately 150,000 clones, with more than 10% found just once. Material: central memory CD4+ T cells from blood. These receptors were obtained from a man younger than 35 with type 1 diabetes.

This chain links TRBV6-5 with TRBJ2-1; D call uncertain. Trimming stripped 6 bases from V and 0 bases from J, with 12 bases between. Germline V CDR1 and CDR2: MNHEY, SVGAGI. CDR3 length equals 15 residues. The CDR3 is CASSRSSSSYNEQFF. The CDR3 DNA reads as TGTGCCAGCAGCCGTTCTTCGAGCTCCTACAATGAGCAGTTCTTC.

This clone was observed at least ten times. V gene TRBV5-1 combines with J gene TRBJ1-1, with TRBD1 as a possible D gene (5 bases). From germline, CDR1 is SGHRS and CDR2 YFSETQ. V lost 0 bases, J lost 4 bases, and 13 bases lay in between. This CDR3 region has 15 residues. The CDR3 reads CASSLGDTGGTEAFF. CDR3 DNA: TGCGCCAGCAGCTTGGGAGACACAGGTGGCACTGAAGCTTTCTTT.

This clone was seen ten or more times. Here the CDR3 omits its conserved ending phenylalanine or tryptophan, so a read error is the likely source. Because the CDR3's place on the DNA is in doubt, the DNA is left out and the CDR3 is given as listed by TCRdb. The rearrangement links TRBV5-6 to TRBJ1-1; whether TRBD1, the table's D call, matches the DNA was not checked. CDR1 is SGHDT, CDR2 YYEEEE, per germline. The CDR3 comprises 12 residues, both ends counted. This chain's CDR3 is CASSFDRGEPAI.

In this sample, this clone turned up a few times. The chain uses TRBV27 and TRBJ1-2; unclear D gene. Looked up from germline, CDR1 is MNHEY and CDR2 is SMNVEV (reference sequence). Trimming cost V 5 bases and J 2 bases, with 9 bases left between them. This CDR3 is built from 13 residues. The CDR3 bases are TGTGCCAGCAGTCTGCGGGTCAACTATGGCTACACCTTC. This sequence encodes CASSLRVNYGYTF.

This clone was picked up a small number of times. V and J are TRBV6-5 and TRBJ2-1, with unresolved D. The V gene's germline CDR1 is MNHEY and CDR2 SVGAGI. The V and J ends lost 7 bases and 0 bases respectively, with 7 bases between them. This CDR3 region has 13 residues. Here the CDR3 reads CASKVDSYNEQFF. DNA for the CDR3: TGTGCCAGCAAAGTGGACTCCTACAATGAGCAGTTCTTC.

The CDR3 bases are TGTGCCAGCTCACCCGCCGGCGTGGGATACAATGAGCAGTTCTTC. The encoded protein is CASSPAGVGYNEQFF. The chain recombines TRBV18 with TRBJ2-1; no reliable D call. CDR1 and CDR2 (germline): KGHSH, LQKENI. The V and J ends lost 3 bases and 4 bases respectively, with 13 bases between them. The CDR3 is 15 residues long.

This chain joins TRBV29-1 and TRBJ2-1; D uncertain. Germline V gene sequence: CDR1 SQVTM, CDR2 ANQGSEA. CDR3 length equals 12 residues. V lost 7 bases and J 5 bases, leaving 12 bases between the germline ends. The CDR3 DNA sequence: TGCAGCGCCCGGCTGGCTCACAATGAGCAGTTCTTC. Its protein is CSARLAHNEQFF.

The rearrangement links TRBV27 to TRBJ1-2; no clear D. The CDR3 is 14 amino acids. Trimming removed 5 bases at V and 0 bases at J, with 10 bases between. Germline V CDR1 and CDR2: MNHEY, SMNVEV (reference sequence). The CDR3 nucleotides read TGTGCCAGCAGTGACCCGGCCGCTAACTATGGCTACACCTTC. This encodes CASSDPAANYGYTF.

This clone was found a few times. This chain connects TRBV28 to TRBJ1-5; possible D gene TRBD1, 5 bases. Trimming removed 8 bases at V and 4 bases at J, with 9 bases between. Germline lookup yields CDR1 MDHEN and CDR2 SYDVKM. CDR3 length: 12 amino acids. CDR3 bases: TGTGCCAGCTGGGCAGGGAATCAGCCCCAGCATTTT. It yields the protein CASWAGNQPQHF.

Only a few counts were recorded for this clone. The rearrangement joins TRBV29-1 to TRBJ2-3; D is tentatively TRBD1 or TRBD2 (5 bases each). The CDR3 covers 13 residues. Between the trimmed V and J ends, which lost 6 bases and 0 bases, there was a span of 10 bases. Germline values: CDR1 SQVTM, CDR2 ANQGSEA. The CDR3: CSVLGVSTDTQYF. CDR3 DNA: TGCAGCGTGTTGGGGGTGAGCACAGATACGCAGTATTTT.

In its sample, this clone was seen a few times. This chain links TRBV9 with TRBJ1-1; maybe TRBD1 (5 bases). The CDR3 contains 15 residues. Germline V lookup: CDR1 SGDLS, CDR2 YYNGEE. V lost 0 bases and J lost 11, with 20 bases in between. CDR3 DNA sequence: TGTGCCAGCAGCGTAGGCGCGGACCTGCGGGGCGAGGCTTTCTTT. Residues: CASSVGADLRGEAFF.

This clone came up a few times. J is TRBJ2-2 and V is TRBV5-4; D is unclear. This CDR3 region has 12 residues. Trimming stripped 7 bases from V and 4 bases from J, with 8 bases between. CDR1 and CDR2 (germline): SGHNT, YYREEE (reference sequence). CDR3 sequence (DNA): TGTGCCAGCTCCTACCCCACCGGGGAGCTGTTTTTT. Translated, it gives CASSYPTGELFF.

The rearrangement joins TRBV7-9 to TRBJ1-2, with D perhaps matching TRBD1 (5 bases). There are 14 residues in the CDR3. The germline V gene encodes CDR1 SEHNR and CDR2 FQNEAQ (reference sequence). Between the trimmed V and J ends, which lost 4 bases and 4 bases, there was a span of 13 bases. The DNA of the CDR3 is TGTGCCAGCAGCTCTCGGGACCGACTCTATGGCTACACCTTC. Its translation: CASSSRDRLYGYTF.

The chain carries TRBV18 and TRBJ2-1, with 13 bases that match TRBD2. V lost 3 bases, J lost 9 bases, and 8 bases stayed unmatched. This CDR3 has 16 amino acids. CDR1 and CDR2 (germline): KGHSH, LQKENI. The CDR3 region has the DNA TGTGCCAGCTCACCTTCCCGGACTAGCGGGGGTGGTGAGCAGTTCTTC. Translation gives CASSPSRTSGGGEQFF.

This clone appeared a few times. V usage is TRBV28 and J usage is TRBJ2-7; 12 bases are shared with TRBD1. Trimming removed 6 bases from V and 2 bases from J; junction bases left unmatched: 2. This CDR3 has 14 residues. Germline CDR1 reads MDHEN; CDR2 reads SYDVKM. DNA of the CDR3: TGTGCCAGCAGGGGGACAGGGGGCCCCTACGAGCAGTACTTC. Its protein is CASRGTGGPYEQYF.

This clone showed up just a few times. The gene calls are TRBV6-5 and TRBJ2-3, with D unclear. Trimming shortened V by 6 bases and J by 0 bases, and 7 bases separated the two germline ends. The CDR3 length is 13 residues. Looked up from germline, CDR1 is MNHEY and CDR2 is SVGAGI. As DNA, the CDR3 is TGTGCCAGCAGGGACGGGAGCACAGATACGCAGTATTTT. Amino acid sequence: CASRDGSTDTQYF.

The chain is built from TRBV19 and TRBJ1-2; D is unclear. CDR3 length: 13 residues. The germline gives CDR1 LNHDA, CDR2 SQIVND (reference sequence). Deletions cut 3 bases from V and 5 bases from J, with 10 bases between. CDR3 coding DNA: TGTGCCAGTAGTATCACACAGAGGTATGGCTACACCTTC. Protein product: CASSITQRYGYTF.

This clone was found a few times. The chain links TRBV30 to TRBJ2-3, with D unclear. CDR3 size: 13 residues. Germline lookup yields CDR1 GTSNPN and CDR2 SVGIG (reference sequence). With 0 bases removed from V and 6 bases from J, the gap between germline ends came to 10 bases. CDR3 in amino acids: CAWSVRLMDTQYF. In DNA, the CDR3 is TGTGCCTGGAGTGTACGCCTGATGGATACGCAGTATTTT.

This clone came up many times. This chain connects TRBV7-2 to TRBJ1-1, with 7 bases that match TRBD1. The germline V gene encodes CDR1 SGHTA and CDR2 FQGNSA. CDR3 length: 16 residues. J gave up 1 base and V 5 bases, and 10 bases lay outside the gene matches. DNA for the CDR3: TGTGCCAGCAGCAAACCTCGGACAGGACCGAACACTGAAGCTTTCTTT. Translating gives CASSKPRTGPNTEAFF.

The rearrangement joins TRBV5-1 to TRBJ1-5; possible D gene TRBD1, 5 bases. CDR1 and CDR2 from the germline V gene are SGHRS and YFSETQ. The V end lost 2 bases, the J end lost 4 bases, and 10 bases lay between the germline ends. The CDR3 has 14 residues. CDR3 protein: CASSLGAENQPQHF. Here the CDR3 DNA reads TGCGCCAGCAGCTTAGGGGCAGAAAATCAGCCCCAGCATTTT.

With regard to this clone: The same CDR3 arises from other DNA sequences in this sample as well. The V and J genes are TRBV20-1 and TRBJ1-2; no clear D gene. CDR1 is DFQATT and CDR2 is SNEGSKA in the germline V gene (reference sequence). The CDR3 runs to 10 residues. V was pared by 6 bases and J by 3 bases, with 5 bases between. CDR3 sequence (DNA): TGCAGTGCAGGCGACTATGGCTACACCTTC. Its translation is CSAGDYGYTF.

This clone occurred a few times. CDR3 DNA: TGTGCCAGTAGTATCGACTCCGGGACAGGGGGAGAGACCCAGTACTTC. Protein product: CASSIDSGTGGETQYF. This chain joins TRBV19 and TRBJ2-5; 11 bases align to TRBD1. The length of the CDR3 is 16 residues. The junction had 7 bases not matched to a gene; V was cut back by 3 bases and J by 4 bases. Germline V gene sequence: CDR1 LNHDA, CDR2 SQIVND (reference sequence).

V and J are TRBV7-9 and TRBJ2-3; TRBD1 matches at 9 bases. V lost 3 bases to trimming and J lost 3 bases; unmatched junction nucleotides: 4. Per germline, CDR1 SEHNR and CDR2 FQNEAQ (reference sequence). This CDR3 is built from 15 residues. The CDR3 DNA reads as TGTGCCAGCAGCTTTGGGGGACAGGGAACAGATACGCAGTATTTT. Translating it yields CASSFGGQGTDTQYF.

The chain carries TRBV6-5 and TRBJ2-7; no clear D. The CDR3 runs 15 residues. V lost 0 bases and J 2 bases, leaving 11 bases between the germline ends. Germline V gives CDR1 MNHEY, CDR2 SVGAGI. The CDR3, as DNA: TGTGCCAGCAGTTACTCTCTTGGTGACGCCTACGAGCAGTACTTC. As protein: CASSYSLGDAYEQYF.

This rearrangement joins TRBV30 to TRBJ1-1; 9 bases map to TRBD1. With V trimmed by 4 bases and J by 6 bases, 6 bases remained unmatched. Germline V gene sequence: CDR1 GTSNPN, CDR2 SVGIG (reference sequence). The CDR3 is 13 residues long. CDR3 sequence: CAWKGTGKSEAFF. CDR3 DNA: TGTGCCTGGAAAGGGACAGGGAAGTCTGAAGCTTTCTTT.

This clone was picked up a small number of times. The chain has TRBV7-8 and TRBJ2-1, with TRBD2 as a possible D gene (5 bases). The CDR3 contains 18 residues. Germline values: CDR1 SGHVS, CDR2 FQNEAQ. V was pared by 4 bases and J by 6 bases, with 25 bases between. The CDR3 spells CASSSTMDGLLIGNEQFF. Here the CDR3 DNA reads TGTGCCAGCAGCTCTACGATGGACGGACTCCTTATTGGCAATGAGCAGTTCTTC.

The genes are TRBV7-3 and TRBJ2-1; D is possibly TRBD1 (5 bases). The CDR3 totals 15 residues. Trimming shortened V by 5 bases and J by 0 bases, and 11 bases separated the two germline ends. Germline assignment: CDR1 SGHTA and CDR2 FQGTGA. CDR3 loop: CASSARQYSYNEQFF. For the CDR3, the DNA is TGTGCCAGCAGCGCCCGACAGTACTCCTACAATGAGCAGTTCTTC.

This clone was counted a few times. Written as DNA, the CDR3 is TGTGCCAGCAGTTACTCGAGGATAGGCGGCACTGAAGCTTTCTTT. Translation: CASSYSRIGGTEAFF. The rearrangement joins TRBV6-5 to TRBJ1-1; no firm D call. Trimming took off 0 bases at V and 4 bases at J, with 12 bases between the two ends. Germline V lookup: CDR1 MNHEY, CDR2 SVGAGI. This CDR3 is built from 15 residues.